This entry lists 29 T cell receptor beta chains sequenced from one sample in a study of T cell responses to AZD1222 COVID-19 vaccine. Sequencing was performed with immunoSEQ multiplex PCR; in TCRdb, only in-frame clones are kept and a portion is missing. This sample has some 190,000 clones, with about nine tenths found just once. Sequences were derived from peripheral blood, sampled 28 days after the second AZD1222 dose. These receptors were obtained from an adult who received the AZD1222 COVID-19 vaccine.

V usage is TRBV10-2 and J usage is TRBJ1-1; the D is unclear. Germline V lookup: CDR1 WSHSY, CDR2 SAAADI. Trimming left V 3 bases short and J 5 bases short, with 10 bases between. The CDR3 consists of 13 residues. CDR3 region: CASSDGEWTEAFF. The CDR3 DNA reads TGCGCCAGCAGTGATGGGGAGTGGACTGAAGCTTTCTTT.

The gene calls are TRBV7-9 and TRBJ2-7; D is uncertain. CDR1 is SEHNR, CDR2 FQNEAQ, per germline (reference sequence). The CDR3 is 14 residues long. V was cut by 2 bases and J by 2 bases, with 10 bases left in between. The CDR3 region has the DNA TGTGCCAGCAGCTTACACTCGGCTGCCTACGAGCAGTACTTC. Translating it yields CASSLHSAAYEQYF.

CDR3 sequence (DNA): TGTGCCAGCAGCTTAGATTTTTCTAGCGGGGGGCCTTCGAACACCGGGGAGCTGTTTTTT. Translation gives CASSLDFSSGGPSNTGELFF. The chain links TRBV11-3 to TRBJ2-2; 11 bases align to TRBD2. Trimming took 0 bases from V and 0 from J; bases not matched to a gene: 9. Germline CDR1 reads SGHNT; CDR2 reads YENEEA. The CDR3 runs 20 residues.

This chain uses TRBV24-1 with TRBJ2-7; 9 positions match TRBD1. CDR1 is KGHDR and CDR2 is SFDVKD in the germline V gene. The CDR3 is 15 residues long. J gave up 3 bases and V 4 bases, and 6 bases lay outside the gene matches. The DNA for the CDR3 is TGTGCCACCAGTGAATCCGGGACAGGGTTCTACGAGCAGTACTTC. Its translation: CATSESGTGFYEQYF.

The chain combines TRBV19 with TRBJ2-2; no clear D gene. Trimming removed 3 bases from V and 3 bases from J, with 8 bases in between. The CDR3 is made up of 14 amino acids. Germline V gives CDR1 LNHDA, CDR2 SQIVND (reference sequence). The CDR3 bases are TGTGCCAGTAGTATCCGATGGGACACCGGGGAGCTGTTTTTT. The encoded protein is CASSIRWDTGELFF.

The chain carries TRBV28 and TRBJ1-4; the D gene is possibly TRBD1 (5 bases). Trimming removed 6 bases at V and 8 bases at J, with 13 bases between. The germline CDR1 and CDR2 sequences are MDHEN and SYDVKM. The CDR3 totals 13 residues. The CDR3 DNA is TGTGCCAGCAGCGAGGGGAGGTCGGAAAAACTGTTTTTT. Translating gives CASSEGRSEKLFF.

V is TRBV3-1 (or the pseudogene TRBV3-2) and J is TRBJ2-7; D is uncertain. The germline V gene has CDR1 LGHDT and CDR2 YNNKEL (reference sequence). The V gene lost 0 bases and the J gene lost 6 bases, with 12 bases spanning the gap. The CDR3 consists of 14 residues. The CDR3 DNA is TGTGCCAGCAGCCAAGATCTCTCAGACCCCGAGCAGTACTTC. This encodes CASSQDLSDPEQYF.

This rearrangement joins TRBV28 to TRBJ2-1; 11 nucleotides align to TRBD2. V shed 6 bases and J 8 bases; nucleotides not matched to a gene: 12. Germline V gene lookup returns CDR1 MDHEN and CDR2 SYDVKM. This CDR3 has 16 residues. Here the CDR3 reads CASSLRGSGRAYEQFF. The CDR3 DNA reads TGTGCCAGCAGCCTCCGGGGTAGCGGGAGGGCCTATGAGCAGTTCTTC.

The chain uses TRBV9 and TRBJ2-1, with 9 bases aligning to TRBD2. The junction had 2 bases not matched to a gene; V was cut back by 4 bases and J by 0 bases. Per the germline V gene, CDR1 is SGDLS and CDR2 is YYNGEE. The CDR3 is 15 amino acids. CDR3 sequence: CASSSSGGSYNEQFF. The CDR3 DNA reads as TGTGCCAGCAGCAGTAGCGGGGGCTCCTACAATGAGCAGTTCTTC.

This clone was observed a handful of times. The chain has TRBV7-9 and TRBJ1-2, with no clear D. The germline V and J ends were trimmed by 5 bases and 8 bases, with 12 bases remaining between them. There are 12 residues in the CDR3. Looked up from germline, CDR1 is SEHNR and CDR2 is FQNEAQ (reference sequence). The CDR3 sequence: CASSPPLRGYTF. The CDR3 DNA follows: TGTGCCAGCAGCCCGCCTTTGAGGGGCTACACCTTC.

The chain joins TRBV27 to TRBJ2-7; D ambiguous. Germline V CDR1 and CDR2: MNHEY, SMNVEV (reference sequence). This CDR3 has 14 amino acids. V was trimmed by 3 bases and J by 3 bases, leaving 12 bases between them. The CDR3 sequence is CASSFAGMIYEQYF. Written as DNA, the CDR3 is TGTGCCAGCAGTTTTGCTGGGATGATCTACGAGCAGTACTTC.

This rearrangement joins TRBV7-8 to TRBJ2-5, with D maybe TRBD2 (6 bases). Trimming left V 5 bases short and J 4 bases short, with 26 bases between. Germline CDR1 and CDR2: SGHVS and FQNEAQ. The CDR3 extends over 18 amino acids. Here the CDR3 DNA reads TGTGCCAGCAGCCCCACCCTTGGGACTCGGGTGGGAGGAGAGACCCAGTACTTC. This codes for CASSPTLGTRVGGETQYF.

The chain couples TRBV11-1 to TRBJ2-4; TRBD2 matches at 11 bases. Unmatched junction bases numbered 9, after V lost 3 bases and J lost 8 bases. This CDR3 region has 16 residues. The germline V gene has CDR1 SGHAT and CDR2 FQDESV (reference sequence). The CDR3 DNA sequence: TGTGCCAGCAGCTTTATGACTAGCGGGACCCCCGACATTCAGTACTTC. Translated: CASSFMTSGTPDIQYF.

The chain is built from TRBV7-2 and TRBJ2-7; D gene uncertain. The CDR3 contains 14 residues. Germline lookup yields CDR1 SGHTA and CDR2 FQGNSA. V dropped 5 bases and J dropped 0 bases, with 11 bases sitting between them. CDR3: CASSPAEVSYEQYF. CDR3 nucleotides: TGTGCCAGCAGCCCGGCCGAGGTCTCCTACGAGCAGTACTTC.

The chain uses TRBV10-2 and TRBJ2-3; 9 bases agree with TRBD2. Germline V CDR1 and CDR2: WSHSY, SAAADI. The CDR3 loop spans 16 amino acids. V was pared by 7 bases and J by 2 bases, with 10 bases of the junction left unmatched. CDR3 in amino acids: CASKRFLAGNTDTQYF. In DNA form, the CDR3 reads TGCGCCAGCAAACGCTTCCTAGCGGGGAACACAGATACGCAGTATTTT.

This CDR3 reads CASSHDRGGNQPQHF. DNA for the CDR3: TGTGCCAGCAGCCACGACAGGGGAGGCAATCAGCCCCAGCATTTT. The chain has TRBV6-5 and TRBJ1-5; 8 positions agree with TRBD1. This CDR3 region has 15 residues. Germline CDR1 reads MNHEY; CDR2 reads SVGAGI. Trimming removed 6 bases from V and 2 bases from J; junction bases left unmatched: 6.

The chain is built from TRBV12-5 and TRBJ1-2; D remains ambiguous. V dropped 9 bases and J dropped 2 bases, with 19 bases sitting between them. This CDR3 has 15 residues. CDR1 is LGHNT and CDR2 is FRNRAP in the germline V gene. The CDR3 sequence is CARAESSRLNYGYTF. For the CDR3, the DNA is TGTGCTAGGGCGGAGTCTTCTCGTTTGAACTATGGCTACACCTTC.

This clone appeared once. The rearrangement uses TRBV6-4 and TRBJ1-5, with TRBD1 matching 11 bases. Germline loops: CDR1 MRHNA, CDR2 SNTAGT. There are 18 residues in the CDR3. Trimming at V came to 8 bases and at J to 2 bases, leaving 14 bases not matched to a gene. CDR3 DNA sequence: TGTGCCAGCCCCCAGGACAGGGGGCTAGGGTTTCGCAATCAGCCCCAGCATTTT. Protein sequence: CASPQDRGLGFRNQPQHF.

This clone was seen a few times. The chain combines TRBV4-2 with TRBJ1-2; 9 bases are shared with TRBD1. The germline CDR1 and CDR2 sequences are LGHNA and YNFKEQ. J was trimmed by 2 bases and V by 1 base; bases with no gene match: 5. This CDR3 has 16 residues. CDR3 residues: CASSQGWDRENYGYTF. For the CDR3, the DNA is TGTGCCAGCAGCCAAGGTTGGGACAGGGAGAACTATGGCTACACCTTC.

This clone is a singleton in its sample. The chain is built from TRBV19 and TRBJ2-3; D possibly uses TRBD1 or TRBD2 (5 bases each). CDR3 size: 15 residues. Germline V gene lookup returns CDR1 LNHDA and CDR2 SQIVND (reference sequence). Trimming left V 3 bases short and J 3 bases short, with 13 bases between. CDR3 in amino acids: CASSMIFEGTDTQYF. For the CDR3, the DNA is TGTGCCAGTAGTATGATTTTTGAGGGGACAGATACGCAGTATTTT.

This chain links TRBV5-1 with TRBJ2-2; a possible D gene is TRBD1 (6 bases). This CDR3 comprises 15 residues. Germline V gives CDR1 SGHRS, CDR2 YFSETQ. V lost 4 bases and J 4 bases, leaving 14 bases between the germline ends. The CDR3 is CASSLEDSFTGELFF. Written as DNA, the CDR3 is TGCGCCAGCAGCCTGGAGGACAGCTTCACCGGGGAGCTGTTTTTT. The full variable domain, its missing parts supplied by reference TRBV5-1 and TRBJ2-2, is KAGVTQTPRYLIKTRGQQVTLSCSPISGHRSVSWYQQTPGQGLQFLFEYFSETQRNKGNFPGRFSGRQFSNSRSEMNVSTLELGDSALYLCASSLEDSFTGELFFGEGSRLTVL.

The chain uses TRBV6-5 and TRBJ1-1; possibly TRBD1 for D (5 bases). CDR3 length: 15 amino acids. The V gene lost 0 bases and the J gene lost 4 bases, with 12 bases spanning the gap. The V gene's germline CDR1 is MNHEY and CDR2 SVGAGI. The CDR3 bases are TGTGCCAGCAGTTACTCGATAGGGACGGGCACTGAAGCTTTCTTT. Its translation: CASSYSIGTGTEAFF.

This chain connects TRBV7-9 to TRBJ2-1; 8 bases fit TRBD1. This CDR3 has 17 residues. After removal of 0 bases from V and 8 bases from J, the junction contained 12 bases not matched to a gene. Germline CDR1 SEHNR, CDR2 FQNEAQ (reference sequence). In nucleotides, the CDR3 is TGTGCCAGCAGCTTAGCGTCAGAGACAGGGGCTCTAGATGAGCAGTTCTTC. This sequence encodes CASSLASETGALDEQFF.

The chain has TRBV23-1 and TRBJ2-7; possibly TRBD2 for D (5 bases). TRBV23-1 falls under the ORF class, with uncertain function. The germline V and J ends were trimmed by 2 bases and 5 bases, with 16 bases remaining between them. The CDR3 consists of 15 residues. The CDR3 sequence: CASSQPWPWGDEQYF. CDR3 coding DNA: TGCGCCAGCAGTCAACCGTGGCCATGGGGAGACGAGCAGTACTTC.

This chain links TRBV10-1 with TRBJ2-1, with D hard to call. Trimming took 2 bases from V and 0 from J, leaving 11 bases between them. The CDR3 length is 16 residues. Germline V lookup: CDR1 WNHNN, CDR2 SYGVQD (reference sequence). The CDR3 coding sequence is TGCGCCAGCAGTGAGCCGGACGGAGTCTCCTACAATGAGCAGTTCTTC. Translating it yields CASSEPDGVSYNEQFF.

V usage is TRBV29-1 and J usage is TRBJ1-1; D remains ambiguous. Germline V gene lookup returns CDR1 SQVTM and CDR2 ANQGSEA. This CDR3 contains 14 residues. V lost 4 bases and J 3 bases, leaving 15 bases between the germline ends. The DNA for the CDR3 is TGCAGCGTTGGGAGGAGGAGGTCGGACACTGAAGCTTTCTTT. Protein: CSVGRRRSDTEAFF.

The chain carries TRBV11-2 and TRBJ2-3; tentatively, D is TRBD2 (5 bases). The CDR3 spans 12 residues. Trimming shortened V by 5 bases and J by 6 bases, and 9 bases separated the two germline ends. The V gene's germline CDR1 is SGHAT and CDR2 FQNNGV. Written as DNA, the CDR3 is TGTGCCAGCAGCCTCGAGCGGGATACGCAGTATTTT. It specifies CASSLERDTQYF.

This clone showed up just once. V is TRBV7-9 and J is TRBJ1-5, with a tentative D call TRBD1 (5 bases). This CDR3 has 15 residues. V was trimmed by 5 bases and J by 2 bases, leaving 13 bases between them. Germline CDR1 reads SEHNR; CDR2 reads FQNEAQ (reference sequence). CDR3 sequence: CASSPRGDGNQPQHF. DNA for the CDR3: TGTGCCAGCAGCCCACGGGGGGATGGCAATCAGCCCCAGCATTTT. The full variable domain, with the rest looked up from reference TRBV7-9 and TRBJ1-5, is DTGVSQNPRHKITKRGQNVTFRCDPISEHNRLYWYRQTLGQGPEFLTYFQNEAQLEKSRLLSDRFSAERPKGSFSTLEIQRTEQGDSAMYLCASSPRGDGNQPQHFGDGTRLSIL.

The chain carries TRBV7-2 and TRBJ2-7; D is uncertain. There are 15 residues in the CDR3. CDR1 and CDR2 (germline): SGHTA, FQGNSA. V lost 3 bases, J lost 0 bases, and 12 bases lay in between. The CDR3 DNA follows: TGTGCCAGCAGCTTTTCACCAACCCACTCCTACGAGCAGTACTTC. It specifies CASSFSPTHSYEQYF.